These 13 T cell receptor beta chains came from one sample sequenced in a study of blood T cell repertoires in COVID-19. Profiled with immunoSEQ multiplex PCR; TCRdb holds only in-frame clones, not every one. This sample yields roughly 100,000 clones, of which about 90% are seen a single time; over 6.5% belongs to the top ten. The source material was peripheral blood. These receptor sequences come from a young man with COVID-19, enrolled during active disease.

The chain carries TRBV4-2 and TRBJ2-7; D is perhaps TRBD2 (5 bases). With 5 bases removed from V and 5 bases from J, the gap between germline ends came to 13 bases. The CDR3 has 13 residues. CDR1 LGHNA and CDR2 YNFKEQ come from the germline V gene. The CDR3 region is CASSLRMGDEQYF. Written as DNA, the CDR3 is TGTGCCAGCAGCTTACGAATGGGAGACGAGCAGTACTTC.

The chain couples TRBV16 to TRBJ2-7, with 8 positions matching TRBD2. V lost 0 bases to trimming and J lost 4 bases; unmatched junction nucleotides: 2. The CDR3 is 14 residues long. The germline CDR1 and CDR2 sequences are KGHSY and FQNENV. The CDR3, as DNA: TGTGCCAGCAGCCAATCTATAGCGGGGTACGAGCAGTACTTC. This codes for CASSQSIAGYEQYF.

The chain joins TRBV28 to TRBJ2-1, with D possibly TRBD2 on 6 matching bases. V dropped 4 bases and J dropped 5 bases, with 21 bases sitting between them. The CDR3 consists of 17 residues. The germline gives CDR1 MDHEN, CDR2 SYDVKM. This CDR3 is CASSSPGGRRSDNEQFF. CDR3 in DNA: TGTGCCAGCAGTTCCCCCGGTGGGAGGAGGAGCGACAATGAGCAGTTCTTC. The whole variable domain, filled in from reference TRBV28 and TRBJ2-1, reads DVKVTQSSRYLVKRTGEKVFLECVQDMDHENMFWYRQDPGLGLRLIYFSYDVKMKEKGDIPEGYSVSREKKERFSLILESASTNQTSMYLCASSSPGGRRSDNEQFFGPGTRLTVL.

The rearrangement uses TRBV6-2 or TRBV6-3 and TRBJ2-7; the match to TRBD2 covers 9 bases. The germline CDR1 and CDR2 sequences are MNHEY and SVGEGT. CDR3 size: 17 residues. V lost 5 bases and J lost 3; bases outside the gene matches: 14. The CDR3 nucleotides are TGTGCCAGCAGTCCCTCACGTGGCGGGAGGGAGCGCTACGAGCAGTACTTC. Encoded protein: CASSPSRGGRERYEQYF.

The chain has TRBV11-3 and TRBJ2-1; no clear D. Germline CDR1 SGHNT, CDR2 YENEEA. Trimming left V 1 base short and J 5 bases short, with 6 bases between. The CDR3 has 13 amino acids. The CDR3 region is CASSLVADNEQFF. CDR3 DNA: TGTGCCAGCAGCTTAGTAGCCGACAATGAGCAGTTCTTC. The whole variable domain, remainder taken from reference TRBV11-3 and TRBJ2-1, is EAGVVQSPRYKIIEKKQPVAFWCNPISGHNTLYWYLQNLGQGPELLIRYENEEAVDDSQLPKDRFSAERLKGVDSTLKIQPAELGDSAVYLCASSLVADNEQFFGPGTRLTVL.

V and J are TRBV4-3 and TRBJ2-2; D gene uncertain. Trimming cost V 0 bases and J 6 bases, with 17 bases left between them. The germline V gene encodes CDR1 LGHNA and CDR2 YSLEER. The CDR3 covers 17 residues. CDR3 residues: CASSQDLGFVSPGELFF. For the CDR3, the DNA is TGCGCCAGCAGCCAAGATCTTGGTTTTGTTAGCCCCGGGGAGCTGTTTTTT.

The V and J genes are TRBV24-1 and TRBJ2-1; the D gene is possibly TRBD2 (6 bases). The CDR3 sequence is 17 residues long. Trimming stripped 4 bases from V and 1 base from J, with 16 bases between. CDR1 and CDR2 (germline): KGHDR, SFDVKD. Here the CDR3 reads CATSDSYRGRSYNEQFF. CDR3 nucleotides: TGTGCCACCAGTGACTCCTATCGTGGGAGGTCCTACAATGAGCAGTTCTTC.

The rearrangement joins TRBV14 to TRBJ2-3, with TRBD2 matching 12 bases. V gave up 0 bases and J gave up 4 bases; unmatched junction bases: 8. The CDR3 contains 18 residues. The germline V gene has CDR1 SGHDN and CDR2 FVKESK. The CDR3 loop is CASSQDSASGRASDTQYF. As DNA, the CDR3 is TGTGCCAGCAGCCAAGATTCGGCTAGCGGGAGGGCTTCAGATACGCAGTATTTT.

The chain combines TRBV28 with TRBJ2-1; 13 nucleotides line up with TRBD2. This CDR3 comprises 21 residues. The germline gives CDR1 MDHEN, CDR2 SYDVKM. Trimming removed 3 bases from V and 0 bases from J; junction bases left unmatched: 14. The DNA of the CDR3 is TGTGCCAGCAGTTTCTCCGTAACTAGCGGGAGGGACTACAGCTCCTACAATGAGCAGTTCTTC. As protein: CASSFSVTSGRDYSSYNEQFF. Based on the CDR3 plus reference TRBV28 and TRBJ2-1, the full variable domain is DVKVTQSSRYLVKRTGEKVFLECVQDMDHENMFWYRQDPGLGLRLIYFSYDVKMKEKGDIPEGYSVSREKKERFSLILESASTNQTSMYLCASSFSVTSGRDYSSYNEQFFGPGTRLTVL.

The gene calls are TRBV5-4 and TRBJ1-2, with D maybe TRBD1 (6 bases). CDR1 and CDR2 (germline): SGHNT, YYREEE (reference sequence). V was trimmed by 4 bases and J by 4 bases, leaving 17 bases between them. The CDR3 sequence is 15 residues long. CDR3 residues: CASSRRGGGPYGYTF. CDR3 nucleotide sequence: TGTGCCAGCAGCAGACGAGGGGGAGGGCCCTATGGCTACACCTTC.

The chain couples TRBV14 to TRBJ1-2, with TRBD1 as a possible D gene (5 bases). The CDR3 has 13 amino acids. Germline CDR1 is SGHDN and CDR2 is FVKESK. The V end lost 1 base, the J end lost 5 bases, and 8 bases lay between the germline ends. Here the CDR3 reads CASSQGQTYGYTF. Written as DNA, the CDR3 is TGTGCCAGCAGCCAAGGACAGACATATGGCTACACCTTC.

The rearrangement joins TRBV5-1 to TRBJ2-1, with 7 bases matching TRBD1. Trimming cost V 2 bases and J 9 bases; bases outside gene matches: 2. The CDR3 consists of 12 residues. CDR1 and CDR2 from the germline V gene are SGHRS and YFSETQ. Here the CDR3 reads CASSFSGGEQFF. The CDR3 nucleotides are TGCGCCAGCAGCTTTTCAGGGGGTGAGCAGTTCTTC.

The genes are TRBV28 and TRBJ1-5; D is unresolved. V lost 5 bases, J lost 4 bases, and 15 bases lay in between. This CDR3 is 15 amino acids long. Germline CDR1 MDHEN, CDR2 SYDVKM. CDR3 nucleotide sequence: TGTGCCAGCAGTGCTGGGCCCGGCGGGAATCAGCCCCAGCATTTT. Translated, it gives CASSAGPGGNQPQHF.